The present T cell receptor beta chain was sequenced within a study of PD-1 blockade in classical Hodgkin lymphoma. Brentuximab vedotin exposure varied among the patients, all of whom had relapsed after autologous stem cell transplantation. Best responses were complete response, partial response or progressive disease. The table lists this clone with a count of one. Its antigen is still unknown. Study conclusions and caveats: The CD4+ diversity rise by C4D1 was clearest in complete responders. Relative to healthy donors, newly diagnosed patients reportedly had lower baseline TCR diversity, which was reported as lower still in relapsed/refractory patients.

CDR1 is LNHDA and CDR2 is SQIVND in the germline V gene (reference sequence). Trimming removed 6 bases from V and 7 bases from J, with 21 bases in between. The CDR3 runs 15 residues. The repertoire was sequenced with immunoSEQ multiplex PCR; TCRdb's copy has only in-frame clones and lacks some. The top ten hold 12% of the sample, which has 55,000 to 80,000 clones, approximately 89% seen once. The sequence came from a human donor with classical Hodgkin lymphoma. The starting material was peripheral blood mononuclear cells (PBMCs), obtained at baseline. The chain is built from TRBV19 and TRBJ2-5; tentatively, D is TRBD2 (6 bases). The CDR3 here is CASSTLVAGTGTQYF. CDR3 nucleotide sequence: TGTGCCAGTAGCACCCTCGTGGCGGGGACGGGGACCCAGTACTTC.